These 21 T cell receptor beta chains were sequenced from one sample in a study of CD8+CD57+ T cells in acquired aplastic anemia. Genomic DNA constituted the template upon which TCR beta VDJ and CDR3 profiling was performed. Via MiXCR, TCRdb re-called the reads, giving one row per CDR3 protein. Among approximately 190,000 distinct CDR3 sequences, around half were seen once, and the ten largest hold about 8.8%. CD8+CD57+ cell expansion, shown by flow cytometry, had occurred in the patients selected for sequencing. The material sequenced was sorted CD4+, CD8+, or CD8+CD57+ T cells (not recorded which) from PBMCs. The receptors shown here come from a human donor with aplastic anemia.

The genes are TRBV7-2 and TRBJ2-7, with 10 bases lining up with TRBD2. The CDR3 totals 14 residues. V shed 6 bases, J shed 6 bases, and the junction held 8 bases outside the gene matches. Germline V gives CDR1 SGHTA, CDR2 FQGNSA. CDR3 region: CASSGSGRAAEQYF. DNA for the CDR3: TGTGCCAGCAGTGGAAGCGGGAGGGCTGCCGAGCAGTACTTC.

The chain recombines TRBV6-5 with TRBJ2-5; either TRBD1 or TRBD2 may supply D (5 bases each). V lost 2 bases and J lost 5, with 12 bases in between. Germline V gene data show CDR1 as MNHEY and CDR2 as SVGAGI. The CDR3 sequence is 14 residues long. In DNA, the CDR3 is TGTGCCAGCAGTTACCGCGGCTGGGGGGAGACCCAGTACTTC. Translated, it gives CASSYRGWGETQYF.

The V and J genes are TRBV24-1 and TRBJ2-1; 7 nucleotides line up with TRBD1. The V gene's germline CDR1 is KGHDR and CDR2 SFDVKD. The CDR3 spans 15 residues. Trimming at V came to 5 bases and at J to 7 bases, leaving 10 bases not matched to a gene. CDR3 bases: TGTGCCACCAGTGCCGGGACAGCCCTCGGGAATGAGCAGTTCTTC. This gives the protein CATSAGTALGNEQFF.

This clonotype was recorded at least ten times. The CDR3 DNA follows: TGTGCCACCAGCAGAGGGCAGAATTATGGCTACACCTTC. Translated: CATSRGQNYGYTF. The V and J genes are TRBV15 and TRBJ1-2; no reliable D call. Trimming took 1 base from V and 5 from J, leaving 8 bases between them. The CDR3 runs 13 residues. Germline V gene sequence: CDR1 LNHNV, CDR2 YYDKDF (reference sequence). Variable domain in full (rest from reference TRBV15 and TRBJ1-2): DAMVIQNPRYQVTQFGKPVTLSCSQTLNHNVMYWYQQKSSQAPKLLFHYYDKDFNNEADTPDNFQSRRPNTSFCFLDIRSPGLGDTAMYLCATSRGQNYGYTFGSGTRLTVV.

The CDR3 bases are TGTGCCAGCAGTGAATCAGGGGGCGGATGGAGCAATCAGCCCCAGCATTTT. Protein product: CASSESGGGWSNQPQHF. This chain uses TRBV2 with TRBJ1-5; 8 nucleotides align to TRBD1. CDR1 is SNHLY and CDR2 is FYNNEI in the germline V gene. The CDR3 covers 17 residues. V lost 2 bases, J lost 1 base, and 7 bases stayed unmatched.

At least ten counts were recorded for this clonotype. This sequence joins TRBV7-6 and TRBJ2-7; 7 positions agree with TRBD1. V dropped 3 bases and J dropped 8; count of bases not matched to a gene: 4. CDR1 is SGHVS, CDR2 FNYEAQ, per germline. The CDR3 is made up of 12 amino acids. The CDR3 DNA follows: TGTGCCAGCAGCTTGACACAGGGGCAGCAGTACTTC. Translation gives CASSLTQGQQYF.

This clonotype was counted ten times or more. The J gene is TRBJ1-2, the V gene TRBV19; D ambiguous. V was clipped by 6 bases and J by 2 bases, with 16 bases between them. There are 15 residues in the CDR3. The germline gives CDR1 LNHDA, CDR2 SQIVND (reference sequence). The CDR3 spells CASSWPWPTNYGYTF. CDR3 coding DNA: TGTGCCAGTAGCTGGCCTTGGCCTACCAACTATGGCTACACCTTC.

This clonotype was recorded a few times. The J gene is TRBJ2-1, the V gene TRBV10-3; D unresolved. The V gene lost 2 bases and the J gene lost 6 bases, with 11 bases spanning the gap. The CDR3 extends over 14 amino acids. CDR1 is ENHRY, CDR2 SYGVKD, per germline. CDR3 DNA: TGTGCCATCAGTGAGAAGGACGGTCCCAATGAGCAGTTCTTC. Encoded protein: CAISEKDGPNEQFF.

This clonotype was detected only once. The chain has TRBV5-8 and TRBJ2-5; D gene uncertain. CDR1 and CDR2 from the germline V gene are SGHTS and YDEGEE. V lost 3 bases and J lost 4, with 10 bases in between. The CDR3 loop spans 13 amino acids. The DNA of the CDR3 is TGTGCCAGCAGCTCCATCGTAGGAGAGACCCAGTACTTC. It translates to CASSSIVGETQYF.

Of note for this clonotype: This clone may be a read error of a much larger clone one base away. The chain employs TRBV5-1 and TRBJ2-1; unclear D gene. The DNA end is more similar to TRBJ2-5, so the J call may be wrong. From germline, CDR1 is SGHRS and CDR2 YFSETQ. CDR3 length equals 14 residues. The CDR3 region has the DNA TGCGCCAGCAGCTTGGTACAACTCCAAGAGGCCCAGTACTTC. Amino acid sequence: CASSLVQLQEAQYF.

The rearrangement joins TRBV9 to TRBJ2-5; D is possibly TRBD1 (7 bases). The CDR3 covers 15 residues. Germline V gene lookup returns CDR1 SGDLS and CDR2 YYNGEE. The V and J ends lost 5 bases and 5 bases respectively, with 19 bases between them. CDR3 protein: CASSILPGGSETQYF. DNA of the CDR3: TGTGCCAGCAGTATACTTCCAGGGGGGTCGGAGACCCAGTACTTC.

This clonotype was recorded many times. The chain employs TRBV29-1 and TRBJ1-2; 7 nucleotides agree with TRBD1. Trimming cost V 7 bases and J 4 bases; bases outside gene matches: 6. The CDR3 totals 12 residues. From germline, CDR1 is SQVTM and CDR2 ANQGSEA. Here the CDR3 reads CSARQGGYGYTF. In nucleotides, the CDR3 is TGCAGCGCCCGACAGGGTGGCTATGGCTACACCTTC.

The chain combines TRBV4-1 with TRBJ2-1; D possibly matches TRBD1 or TRBD2 (6 bases each). CDR3 length: 14 residues. V was pared by 4 bases and J by 8 bases, with 15 bases between. Germline lookup yields CDR1 MGHRA and CDR2 YSYEKL. The CDR3 region is CASSPTGANDEQFF. The CDR3 DNA reads TGCGCCAGCAGCCCCACGGGGGCTAACGATGAGCAGTTCTTC.

The V and J genes are TRBV25-1 and TRBJ2-1; TRBD1 matches 10 bases. The V gene end was trimmed by 10 bases and the J gene end by 12 bases; junction bases not matched to a gene: 15. This CDR3 has 14 residues. Germline CDR1 reads MGHDK; CDR2 reads SYGVNS. CDR3 residues: CAIRAPGQGTGQFF. For the CDR3, the DNA is TGTGCCATCAGGGCCCCGGGACAGGGGACGGGGCAGTTCTTC.

The genes are TRBV7-9 and TRBJ2-5; D possibly matches TRBD1 or TRBD2 (5 bases each). Germline lookup yields CDR1 SEHNR and CDR2 FQNEAQ (reference sequence). The CDR3 spans 15 residues. Trimming left V 5 bases short and J 1 base short, with 14 bases between. CDR3 amino acids: CASSPAGAGQETQYF. In nucleotides, the CDR3 is TGTGCCAGCAGCCCCGCCGGGGCGGGCCAAGAGACCCAGTACTTC.

This clonotype appeared many times. The chain has TRBV15 and TRBJ2-7, with 12 bases aligning to TRBD2. The germline gives CDR1 LNHNV, CDR2 YYDKDF (reference sequence). V trimming: 6 bases; J trimming: 0 bases; junction bases outside the gene matches: 9. The CDR3 covers 17 residues. CDR3 loop: CATSFGLAGPTSYEQYF. In DNA form, the CDR3 reads TGTGCCACCAGTTTCGGACTAGCGGGGCCGACCTCCTACGAGCAGTACTTC.

For this clonotype: A junction end diverges from the germline sequence, so it may reflect a read error. This rearrangement joins TRBV10-2 to TRBJ2-1; 7 bases align to TRBD1. The CDR3 length is 17 residues. Germline V gene sequence: CDR1 WSHSY, CDR2 SAAADI. CDR3 in amino acids: CASSEEGDRGHYSEQFF. For the CDR3, the DNA is TGCGCCAGCAGTGAGGAGGGGGACAGAGGCCACTACAGTGAGCAGTTCTTC.

Many counts were recorded for this clonotype. The rearrangement links TRBV7-3 to TRBJ2-1; TRBD2 matches 8 bases. The V segment lost 5 bases and the J segment 12 bases; nucleotides outside the gene matches: 9. From germline, CDR1 is SGHTA and CDR2 FQGTGA. This CDR3 has 13 residues. CDR3: CASSPGLALGQFF. CDR3 bases: TGTGCCAGCAGCCCTGGACTAGCCTTAGGGCAGTTCTTC.

The chain is built from TRBV7-3 and TRBJ1-1; no clear D gene. V was cut by 3 bases and J by 4 bases, with 6 bases left in between. CDR3 length equals 12 residues. Germline V gene data show CDR1 as SGHTA and CDR2 as FQGTGA. As DNA, the CDR3 is TGTGCCAGCAGCTTTGGGATCACTGAAGCTTTCTTT. Its translation is CASSFGITEAFF.

The chain is built from TRBV2 and TRBJ1-2; a possible D gene is TRBD1 (6 bases). The CDR3 consists of 13 residues. Germline assignment: CDR1 SNHLY and CDR2 FYNNEI. V dropped 3 bases and J dropped 4 bases, with 9 bases sitting between them. Here the CDR3 DNA reads TGTGCCAGCAGTGAGGGCAGGGGCTATGGCTACACCTTC. Protein product: CASSEGRGYGYTF.

The gene calls are TRBV20-1 and TRBJ1-1, with a weak D call TRBD1 (6 bases). CDR3 size: 13 residues. CDR1 is DFQATT, CDR2 SNEGSKA, per germline (reference sequence). V was cut by 6 bases and J by 6 bases, with 17 bases left in between. In DNA, the CDR3 is TGCAGTGCCACAAGTGGGGGGCATCCTGAAGCTTTCTTT. Protein: CSATSGGHPEAFF.